The present entry profiles one T cell receptor beta chain with its context. Its antigen is not known. The data belong to a study of OX40 agonist ivuxolimab in advanced cancers. Sampling times: baseline, cycle 4 day 1, cycle 7 day 1. The assay was immunoSEQ multiplex PCR, and TCRdb's table has in-frame clones only and misses some. The table has 70,000 to 75,000 clones, 80% to 95% seen once. Germline CDR1 GTSNPN, CDR2 SVGIG (reference sequence). Trimming shortened V by 5 bases and J by 0 bases, and 13 bases separated the two germline ends. This CDR3 comprises 14 residues. General study results and limits: The average count of expanded clones was higher among CD8+ T cells than among CD4+.

The sequence derives from an adult with an advanced solid tumor such as melanoma, head and neck, liver or kidney cancer. Sample: CD4+ or CD8+ T cells sorted from blood, taken in a trial of the OX40 agonist ivuxolimab. The chain uses TRBV30 and TRBJ1-2; D gene unclear. CDR3 sequence: CAWVAGPPNYGYTF. As DNA, the CDR3 is TGTGCCTGGGTGGCAGGACCCCCTAACTATGGCTACACCTTC.